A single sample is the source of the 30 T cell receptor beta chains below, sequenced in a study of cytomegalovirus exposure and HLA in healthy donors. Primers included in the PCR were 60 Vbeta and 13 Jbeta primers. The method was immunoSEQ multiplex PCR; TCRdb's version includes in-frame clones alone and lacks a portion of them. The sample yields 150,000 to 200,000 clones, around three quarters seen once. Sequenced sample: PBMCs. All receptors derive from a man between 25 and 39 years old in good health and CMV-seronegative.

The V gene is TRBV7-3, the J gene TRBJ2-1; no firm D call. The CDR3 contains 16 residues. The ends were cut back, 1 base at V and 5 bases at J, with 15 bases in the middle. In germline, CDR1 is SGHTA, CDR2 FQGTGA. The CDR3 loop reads CASSLMDRLENNEQFF. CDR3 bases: TGTGCCAGCAGCTTAATGGATAGGCTGGAGAACAATGAGCAGTTCTTC.

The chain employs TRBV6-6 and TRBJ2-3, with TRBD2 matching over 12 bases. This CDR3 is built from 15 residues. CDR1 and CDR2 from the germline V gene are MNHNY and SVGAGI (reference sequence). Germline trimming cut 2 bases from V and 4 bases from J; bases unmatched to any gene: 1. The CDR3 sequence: CASSYLAGGADTQYF. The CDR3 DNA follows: TGTGCCAGCAGTTACCTAGCGGGAGGGGCAGATACGCAGTATTTT.

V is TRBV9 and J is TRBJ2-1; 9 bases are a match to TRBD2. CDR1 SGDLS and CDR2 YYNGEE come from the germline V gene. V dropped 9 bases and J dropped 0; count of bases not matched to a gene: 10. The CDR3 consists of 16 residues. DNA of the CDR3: TGTGCCATTCAGCGATTTAGCGGGAGCTCCTACAATGAGCAGTTCTTC. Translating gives CAIQRFSGSSYNEQFF.

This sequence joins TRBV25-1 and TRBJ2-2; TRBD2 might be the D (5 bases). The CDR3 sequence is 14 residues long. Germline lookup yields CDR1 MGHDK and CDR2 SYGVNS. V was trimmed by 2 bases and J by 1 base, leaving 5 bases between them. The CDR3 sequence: CASSERGNTGELFF. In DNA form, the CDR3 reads TGTGCCAGCAGTGAACGGGGGAACACCGGGGAGCTGTTTTTT.

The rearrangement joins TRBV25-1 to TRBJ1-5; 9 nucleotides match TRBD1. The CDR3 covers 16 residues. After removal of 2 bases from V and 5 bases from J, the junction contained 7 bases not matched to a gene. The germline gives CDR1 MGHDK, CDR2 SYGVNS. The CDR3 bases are TGTGCCAGCAGTGAACCGGGACAGGGATGGGATCAGCCCCAGCATTTT. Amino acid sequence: CASSEPGQGWDQPQHF.

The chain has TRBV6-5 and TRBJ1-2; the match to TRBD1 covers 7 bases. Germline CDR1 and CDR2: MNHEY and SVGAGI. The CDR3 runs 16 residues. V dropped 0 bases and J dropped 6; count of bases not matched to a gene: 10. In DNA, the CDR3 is TGTGCCAGCAGTTACTCAGGGAGAAGGGGGCAAAATGGCTACACCTTC. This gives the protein CASSYSGRRGQNGYTF.

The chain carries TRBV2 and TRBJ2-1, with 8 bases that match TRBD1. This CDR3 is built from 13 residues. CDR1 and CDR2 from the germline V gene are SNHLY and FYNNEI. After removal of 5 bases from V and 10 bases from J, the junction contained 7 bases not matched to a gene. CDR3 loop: CASSLTRGREQFF. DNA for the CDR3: TGTGCCAGCAGTCTAACCAGGGGGCGCGAGCAGTTCTTC.

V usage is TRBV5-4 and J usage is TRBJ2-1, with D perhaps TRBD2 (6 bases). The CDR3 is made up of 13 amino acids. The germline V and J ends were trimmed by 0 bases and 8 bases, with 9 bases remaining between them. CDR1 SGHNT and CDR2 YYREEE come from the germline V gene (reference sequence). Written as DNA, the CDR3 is TGTGCCAGCAGCTTGGCCCAGCGGGATGAGCAGTTCTTC. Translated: CASSLAQRDEQFF.

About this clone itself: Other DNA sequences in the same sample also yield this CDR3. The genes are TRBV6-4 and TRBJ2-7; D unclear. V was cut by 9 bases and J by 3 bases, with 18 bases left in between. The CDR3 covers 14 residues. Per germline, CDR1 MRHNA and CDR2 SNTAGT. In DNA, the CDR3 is TGTGCCAGACGCCGCCCTACAGAAATCTACGAGCAGTACTTC. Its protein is CARRRPTEIYEQYF.

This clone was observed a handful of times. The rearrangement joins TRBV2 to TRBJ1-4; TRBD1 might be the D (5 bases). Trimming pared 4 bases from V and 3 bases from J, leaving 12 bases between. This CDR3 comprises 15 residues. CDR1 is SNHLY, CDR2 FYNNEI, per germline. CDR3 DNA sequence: TGTGCCAGCAGTGTTCCCAGGGCGGCTAATGAAAAACTGTTTTTT. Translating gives CASSVPRAANEKLFF.

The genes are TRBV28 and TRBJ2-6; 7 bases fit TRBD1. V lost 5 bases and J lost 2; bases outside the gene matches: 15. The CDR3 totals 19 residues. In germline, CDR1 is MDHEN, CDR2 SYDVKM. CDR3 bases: TGTGCCAGCAGTAAAATCCGACAGGGACCTAGAGCTGGGGCCAACGTCCTGACTTTC. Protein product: CASSKIRQGPRAGANVLTF.

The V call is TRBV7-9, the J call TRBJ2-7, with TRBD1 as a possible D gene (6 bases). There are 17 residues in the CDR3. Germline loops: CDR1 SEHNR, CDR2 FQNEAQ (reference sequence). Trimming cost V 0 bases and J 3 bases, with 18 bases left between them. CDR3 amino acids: CASSLAQVLYRDYEQYF. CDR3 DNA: TGTGCCAGCAGCTTAGCGCAAGTTTTGTACAGGGACTACGAGCAGTACTTC.

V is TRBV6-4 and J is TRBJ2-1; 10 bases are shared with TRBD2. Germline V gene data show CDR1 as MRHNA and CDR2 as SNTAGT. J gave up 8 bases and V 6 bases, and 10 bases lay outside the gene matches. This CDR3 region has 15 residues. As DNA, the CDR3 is TGTGCCAGCAGGCCTAGCGGGAGTGCTTGGGATGAGCAGTTCTTC. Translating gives CASRPSGSAWDEQFF.

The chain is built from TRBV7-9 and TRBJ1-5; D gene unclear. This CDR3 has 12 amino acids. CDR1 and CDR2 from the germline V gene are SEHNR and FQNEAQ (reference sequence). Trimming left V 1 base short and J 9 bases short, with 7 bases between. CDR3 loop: CASSLEGGPQHF. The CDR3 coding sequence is TGTGCCAGCAGCTTAGAGGGAGGGCCCCAGCATTTT.

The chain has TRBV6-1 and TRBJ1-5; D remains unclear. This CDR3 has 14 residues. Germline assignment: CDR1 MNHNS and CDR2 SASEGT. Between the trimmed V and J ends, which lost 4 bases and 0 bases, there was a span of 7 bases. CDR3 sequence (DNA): TGTGCCAGCAGTGCGGGATATAGCAATCAGCCCCAGCATTTT. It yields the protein CASSAGYSNQPQHF.

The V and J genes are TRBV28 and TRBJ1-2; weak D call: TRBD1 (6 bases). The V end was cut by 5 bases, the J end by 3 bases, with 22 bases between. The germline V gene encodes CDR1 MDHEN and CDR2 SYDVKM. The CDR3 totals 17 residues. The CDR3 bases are TGTGCCAGCAGTAGCGGGGATACAGGGATCATTGACTATGGCTACACCTTC. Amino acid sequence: CASSSGDTGIIDYGYTF.

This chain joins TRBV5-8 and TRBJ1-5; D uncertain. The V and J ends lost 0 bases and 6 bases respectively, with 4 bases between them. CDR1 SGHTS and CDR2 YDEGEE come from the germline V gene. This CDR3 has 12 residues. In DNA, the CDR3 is TGTGCCAGCAGCTTGGGGCCTCAGCCCCAGCATTTT. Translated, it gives CASSLGPQPQHF.

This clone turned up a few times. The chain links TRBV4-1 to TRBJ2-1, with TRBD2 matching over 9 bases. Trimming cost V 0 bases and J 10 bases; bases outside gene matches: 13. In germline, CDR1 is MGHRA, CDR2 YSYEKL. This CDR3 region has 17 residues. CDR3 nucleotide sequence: TGCGCCAGCAGCCAAGAGTTTGGGCTAGCGGGAAGGTGGGAGCAGTTCTTC. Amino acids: CASSQEFGLAGRWEQFF.

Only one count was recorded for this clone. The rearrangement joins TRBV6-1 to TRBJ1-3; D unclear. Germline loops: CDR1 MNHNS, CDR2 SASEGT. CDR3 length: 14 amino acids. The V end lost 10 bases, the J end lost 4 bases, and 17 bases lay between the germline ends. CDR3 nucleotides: TGTGCCATAGAGACCGGGAGCTTGGGAAACACCATATATTTT. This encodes CAIETGSLGNTIYF.

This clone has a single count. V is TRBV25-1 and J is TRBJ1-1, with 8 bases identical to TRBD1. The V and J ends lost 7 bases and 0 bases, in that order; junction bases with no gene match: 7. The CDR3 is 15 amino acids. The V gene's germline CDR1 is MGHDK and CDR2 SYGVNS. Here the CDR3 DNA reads TGTGCCAGCAACCCTGACAGGGGCATGAACACTGAAGCTTTCTTT. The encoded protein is CASNPDRGMNTEAFF.

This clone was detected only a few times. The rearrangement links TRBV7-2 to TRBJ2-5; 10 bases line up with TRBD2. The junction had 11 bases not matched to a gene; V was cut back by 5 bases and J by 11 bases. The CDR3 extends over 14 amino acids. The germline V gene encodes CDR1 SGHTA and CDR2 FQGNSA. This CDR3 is CASSPSGRAIEQYF. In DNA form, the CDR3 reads TGTGCCAGCAGCCCAAGCGGGAGGGCCATTGAGCAGTACTTC. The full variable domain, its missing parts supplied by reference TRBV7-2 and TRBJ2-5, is GAGVSQSPSNKVTEKGKDVELRCDPISGHTALYWYRQSLGQGLEFLIYFQGNSAPDKSGLPSDRFSAERTGGSVSTLTIQRTQQEDSAVYLCASSPSGRAIEQYFGPGTRLLVL.

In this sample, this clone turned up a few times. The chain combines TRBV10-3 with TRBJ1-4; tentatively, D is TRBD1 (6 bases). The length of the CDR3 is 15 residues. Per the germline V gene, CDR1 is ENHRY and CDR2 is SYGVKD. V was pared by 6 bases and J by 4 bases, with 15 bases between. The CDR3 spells CAIRGSDSLNEKLFF. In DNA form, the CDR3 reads TGTGCCATCAGAGGGTCGGACAGCCTTAATGAAAAACTGTTTTTT.

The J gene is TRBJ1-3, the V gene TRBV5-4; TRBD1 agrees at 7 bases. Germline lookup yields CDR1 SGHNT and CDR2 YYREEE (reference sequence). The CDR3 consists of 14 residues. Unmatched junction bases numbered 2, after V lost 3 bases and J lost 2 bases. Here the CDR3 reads CASSSTGTGNTIYF. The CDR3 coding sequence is TGTGCCAGCAGCTCGACAGGGACTGGAAACACCATATATTTT.

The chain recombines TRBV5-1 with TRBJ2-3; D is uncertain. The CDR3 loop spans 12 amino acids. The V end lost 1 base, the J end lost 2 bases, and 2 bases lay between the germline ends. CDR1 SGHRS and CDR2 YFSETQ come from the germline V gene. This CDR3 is CASSLYTDTQYF. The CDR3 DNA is TGCGCCAGCAGCTTGTACACAGATACGCAGTATTTT.

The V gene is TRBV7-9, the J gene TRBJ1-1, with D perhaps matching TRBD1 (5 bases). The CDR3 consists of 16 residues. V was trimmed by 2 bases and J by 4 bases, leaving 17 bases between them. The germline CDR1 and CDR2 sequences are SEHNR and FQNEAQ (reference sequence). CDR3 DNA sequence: TGTGCCAGCAGCTTACTCTTGGGAAGGGGTGGCACTGAAGCTTTCTTT. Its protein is CASSLLLGRGGTEAFF.

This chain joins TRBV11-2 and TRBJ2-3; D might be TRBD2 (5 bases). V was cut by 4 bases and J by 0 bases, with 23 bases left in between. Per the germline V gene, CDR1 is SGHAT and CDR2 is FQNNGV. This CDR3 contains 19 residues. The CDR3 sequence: CASSSGGRLSRTSTDTQYF. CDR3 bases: TGTGCCAGCAGCTCAGGAGGACGGCTTAGCCGCACGAGCACAGATACGCAGTATTTT. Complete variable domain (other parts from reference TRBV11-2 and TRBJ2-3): EAGVAQSPRYKIIEKRQSVAFWCNPISGHATLYWYQQILGQGPKLLIQFQNNGVVDDSQLPKDRFSAERLKGVDSTLKIQPAKLEDSAVYLCASSSGGRLSRTSTDTQYFGPGTRLTVL.

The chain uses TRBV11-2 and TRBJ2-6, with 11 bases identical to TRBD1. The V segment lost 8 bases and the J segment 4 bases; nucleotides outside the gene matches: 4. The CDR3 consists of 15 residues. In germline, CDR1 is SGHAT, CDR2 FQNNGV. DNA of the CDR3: TGTGCCAGCGGACAGGGGGCAGGCGGGGCCAACGTCCTGACTTTC. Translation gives CASGQGAGGANVLTF.

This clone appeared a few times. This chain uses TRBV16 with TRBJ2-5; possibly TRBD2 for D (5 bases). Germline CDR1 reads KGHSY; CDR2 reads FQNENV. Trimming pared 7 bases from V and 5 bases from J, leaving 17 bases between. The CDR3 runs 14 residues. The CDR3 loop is CASTKRPGGETQYF. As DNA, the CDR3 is TGTGCCAGCACCAAGAGGCCCGGCGGGGAGACCCAGTACTTC. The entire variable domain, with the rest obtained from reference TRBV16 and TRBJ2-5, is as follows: GEEVAQTPKHLVRGEGQKAKLYCAPIKGHSYVFWYQQVLKNEFKFLISFQNENVFDETGMPKERFSAKCLPNSPCSLEIQATKLEDSAVYFCASTKRPGGETQYFGPGTRLLVL.

The CDR3 here is CASSPPLQGPLSYEQYF. The CDR3 bases are TGCGCCAGCAGCCCTCCCCTTCAGGGCCCCCTCTCCTACGAGCAGTACTTC. This chain uses TRBV5-1 with TRBJ2-7, with D possibly TRBD1 on 5 matching bases. The ends were cut back, 4 bases at V and 0 bases at J, with 20 bases in the middle. The CDR3 sequence is 17 residues long. The germline gives CDR1 SGHRS, CDR2 YFSETQ.

CDR3 in amino acids: CASSLQVAGGTGELFF. The CDR3 DNA is TGTGCCAGCAGCCTTCAGGTAGCGGGAGGCACCGGGGAGCTGTTTTTT. The V call is TRBV5-5, the J call TRBJ2-2; the match to TRBD2 covers 10 bases. Germline V lookup: CDR1 SGHKS, CDR2 YYEKEE (reference sequence). Trimming took 4 bases from V and 4 from J; bases not matched to a gene: 7. This CDR3 contains 16 residues.